This TCR beta chain was observed in a study of blood T cell repertoires in COVID-19. Study-wide background: The cDNA or gDNA used as material had been derived from T cells, B-cell-depleted T cells, or PBMCs.

In the authors' workflow: From reference gene primer amplification, estimates of nucleated cell counts were derived. Repertoires were generated with immunoSEQ multiplex PCR, while TCRdb's copy carries only in-frame clones and drops some. Clonal size and the V and J genes are those of that table, whereas D and trimming came from the DNA. This sample yields around 170,000 clones, of which about 86% are seen a single time; around 14% belongs to the top ten. V lost 4 bases and J 3 bases, leaving 16 bases between the germline ends. The CDR3 consists of 15 residues. CDR1 is LNHDA, CDR2 SQIVND, per germline (reference sequence).

Sequenced material: peripheral blood. V gene TRBV19 combines with J gene TRBJ2-7; D may be TRBD1 (5 bases). This clonotype was obtained from a man younger than 40 with active or convalescent COVID-19. CDR3: CASSTFEAGHYEQYV. The CDR3 DNA sequence: TGTGCCAGTAGTACCTTCGAAGCAGGGCACTACGAGCAGTACGTC.